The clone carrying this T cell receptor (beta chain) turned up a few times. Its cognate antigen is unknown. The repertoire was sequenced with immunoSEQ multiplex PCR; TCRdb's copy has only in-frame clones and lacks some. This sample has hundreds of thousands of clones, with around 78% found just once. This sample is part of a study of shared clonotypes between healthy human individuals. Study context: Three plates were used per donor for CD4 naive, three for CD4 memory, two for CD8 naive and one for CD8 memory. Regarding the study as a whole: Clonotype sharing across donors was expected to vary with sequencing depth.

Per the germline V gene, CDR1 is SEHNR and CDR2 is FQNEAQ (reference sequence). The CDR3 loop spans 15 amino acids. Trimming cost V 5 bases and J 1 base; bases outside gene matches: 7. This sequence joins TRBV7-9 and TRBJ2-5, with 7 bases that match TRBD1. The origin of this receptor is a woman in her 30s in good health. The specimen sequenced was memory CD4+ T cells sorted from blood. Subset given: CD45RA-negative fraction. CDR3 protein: CASSPGGQSQETQYF. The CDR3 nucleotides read TGTGCCAGCAGCCCAGGGGGACAGAGCCAAGAGACCCAGTACTTC.